The TCR beta chain described here comes from a study of T cells in Graves' hyperthyroidism and ophthalmopathy. Amplified regions were TCR beta CDR3 sequences from RNA transcripts. Initially, a first-round RT-PCR of the TCR CDR3 employed the HTBI primer set. TCRdb re-derived calls from the multiplex PCR reads in MiXCR, one entry per CDR3 protein. The sample has approximately 410,000 distinct CDR3 sequences; roughly 14% are singletons. The CDR3 extends over 17 amino acids. V lost 4 bases and J lost 4, with 22 bases in between. CDR1 SGHRS and CDR2 YFSETQ come from the germline V gene. This clonotype was seen a handful of times.

This receptor was identified in a young man with Graves' ophthalmopathy. Sequenced material: blood. The chain joins TRBV5-1 to TRBJ2-3; no clear D gene. This CDR3 reads CASSPGLRRHIADTQYF. CDR3 in DNA: TGCGCCAGCAGCCCGGGTCTCCGGCGGCACATCGCAGATACGCAGTATTTT.